The 24 T cell receptor beta chains in this list originate from one sample, sequenced in a study of identical twins. TCRdb used MiXCR to reprocess the 5' RACE reads, holding one entry per CDR3 protein. The data contain 500,000 or so distinct CDR3 sequences, 20% to 25% of them seen just once; the ten biggest clones take up 0.91%. These data also formed part of another study, on T cells expressing NK-cell markers.

The source material was CD4+ T cells sorted from blood. The receptors were sampled from a woman aged 18-29 years in good health.

The chain combines TRBV12-3 or TRBV12-4 with TRBJ1-1, with D perhaps matching TRBD1 (6 bases). CDR3 length: 13 residues. The V end was cut by 3 bases, the J end by 5 bases, with 10 bases between. The DNA of the CDR3 is TGTGCCAGCAGTTTCATTACAGGGACTGAAGCTTTCTTT. Its protein is CASSFITGTEAFF.

This clonotype turned up a few times. The rearrangement links TRBV12-3 or TRBV12-4 to TRBJ1-6; unclear D gene. The CDR3 sequence is 14 residues long. V shed 5 bases and J shed 7 bases, with 12 bases lying between them. CDR3 DNA sequence: TGTGCCAGCAGTCCCCTTGGGTCAAATTCACCCCTCCACTTT. Residues: CASSPLGSNSPLHF.

In this sample, this clonotype turned up a few times. The chain carries TRBV7-9 and TRBJ1-5; 8 nucleotides align to TRBD1. V lost 3 bases to trimming and J lost 10 bases; unmatched junction nucleotides: 8. This CDR3 contains 14 residues. Germline V gene lookup returns CDR1 SEHNR and CDR2 FQNEAQ (reference sequence). In DNA form, the CDR3 reads TGTGCCAGCAGCTTTGGACAGGGAAAATCTCCCCAGCATTTT. Translated: CASSFGQGKSPQHF.

This clonotype occurred a few times. The chain is built from TRBV18 and TRBJ2-1, with 7 bases matching TRBD2. CDR3 length: 14 amino acids. Germline V gene data show CDR1 as KGHSH and CDR2 as LQKENI. J gave up 3 bases and V 8 bases, and 7 bases lay outside the gene matches. The CDR3 protein is CASHPAGLYNEQFF. CDR3 coding DNA: TGTGCCAGCCACCCAGCGGGGCTCTACAATGAGCAGTTCTTC.

This clonotype showed up many times. This chain links TRBV5-1 with TRBJ1-1, with D uncertain. Trimming stripped 0 bases from V and 0 bases from J, with 6 bases between. CDR3 length: 14 amino acids. The V gene's germline CDR1 is SGHRS and CDR2 YFSETQ. DNA of the CDR3: TGCGCCAGCAGCTTGGCCTCGCTGAACACTGAAGCTTTCTTT. It codes for CASSLASLNTEAFF.

The rearrangement uses TRBV12-3 or TRBV12-4 and TRBJ2-1, with 12 bases that match TRBD2. The CDR3 totals 15 residues. After removal of 7 bases from V and 4 bases from J, the junction contained 5 bases not matched to a gene. CDR3 amino acids: CASTLGLAGYNEQFF. The CDR3 DNA sequence: TGTGCCAGCACCCTCGGACTAGCGGGATACAATGAGCAGTTCTTC.

This clonotype has only a few counts. The chain has TRBV21-1 and TRBJ2-3; the table's D gene call, TRBD1, was not cross checked with the DNA. TRBV21-1 is described as a pseudogene. This CDR3 is 19 amino acids long. The CDR3 DNA sequence: TGTGCCAGCAGCAAAGCGCCTACCAGACAGGATCGTAGCACAGATACGCAGTATTTT. Translation gives CASSKAPTRQDRSTDTQYF.

This rearrangement joins TRBV12-3 or TRBV12-4 to TRBJ2-1, with 10 bases lining up with TRBD2. J lost 10 bases, V lost 5 bases, and 11 bases had no gene match. The CDR3 has 15 residues. The CDR3: CASSPRGAGGDEQFF. CDR3 DNA: TGTGCCAGCAGTCCCAGGGGAGCGGGAGGGGACGAGCAGTTCTTC.

The rearrangement uses TRBV27 and TRBJ1-5; tentatively, D is TRBD1 (5 bases). The CDR3 extends over 17 amino acids. Germline V gene data show CDR1 as MNHEY and CDR2 as SMNVEV (reference sequence). V was cut by 5 bases and J by 1 base, with 18 bases left in between. The CDR3, as DNA: TGTGCCAGCAGTCTAAGGGCAGGGTTCCAAAGCAATCAGCCCCAGCATTTT. Residues: CASSLRAGFQSNQPQHF.

The chain is built from TRBV12-3 or TRBV12-4 and TRBJ1-5, with D unclear. Trimming removed 3 bases at V and 2 bases at J, with 20 bases between. The CDR3 covers 18 residues. The CDR3 is CASSFRGTSYSGNQPQHF. The CDR3 DNA follows: TGTGCCAGCAGTTTCCGGGGAACATCCTATAGCGGCAATCAGCCCCAGCATTTT.

This chain uses TRBV27 with TRBJ2-7; TRBD1 aligns across 10 bases. This CDR3 spans 16 amino acids. Germline CDR1 MNHEY, CDR2 SMNVEV (reference sequence). Unmatched junction bases numbered 7, after V lost 3 bases and J lost 2 bases. The CDR3 nucleotides are TGTGCCAGCAGTTTGTCATTTGGGACAGGGGCCTACGAGCAGTACTTC. Amino acids: CASSLSFGTGAYEQYF.

The genes are TRBV7-3 and TRBJ2-1, with no clear D. There are 12 residues in the CDR3. Germline values: CDR1 SGHTA, CDR2 FQGTGA. V was trimmed by 4 bases and J by 9 bases, leaving 10 bases between them. The CDR3 bases are TGTGCCAGCAGCTCCCCCCCGGGTGAGCAGTTCTTC. It is translated as CASSSPPGEQFF.

J is TRBJ2-1 and V is TRBV11-1; TRBD1 matches at 10 bases. CDR1 and CDR2 (germline): SGHAT, FQDESV (reference sequence). The CDR3 is 18 residues long. Germline trimming cut 6 bases from V and 0 bases from J; bases unmatched to any gene: 11. The CDR3 sequence: CASSRGQGVALSYNEQFF. CDR3 in DNA: TGTGCCAGCAGTAGAGGACAGGGGGTAGCCCTCTCCTACAATGAGCAGTTCTTC.

This clonotype was counted a few times. CDR3 protein: CASSWNGYEQYF. In DNA, the CDR3 is TGTGCCAGCAGTTGGAACGGTTACGAGCAGTACTTC. The chain combines TRBV6-5 with TRBJ2-7; D remains unclear. CDR3 size: 12 residues. V gave up 4 bases and J gave up 4 bases, with 8 bases separating them. Germline V lookup: CDR1 MNHEY, CDR2 SVGAGI.

This sequence joins TRBV6-5 and TRBJ2-7; 10 bases fit TRBD2. CDR3 length equals 16 residues. Germline V gene sequence: CDR1 MNHEY, CDR2 SVGAGI. After removal of 2 bases from V and 4 bases from J, the junction contained 8 bases not matched to a gene. The CDR3 DNA reads TGTGCCAGCAGTTACGCCCTAGCGGGGGTCGGGTACGAGCAGTACTTC. Translating gives CASSYALAGVGYEQYF.

In its sample, this clonotype was seen a few times. The chain combines TRBV20-1 with TRBJ2-5; TRBD2 might be the D (6 bases). Between the trimmed V and J ends, which lost 0 bases and 2 bases, there was a span of 10 bases. The CDR3 contains 14 residues. Germline CDR1 reads DFQATT; CDR2 reads SNEGSKA (reference sequence). The CDR3 DNA follows: TGCAGTGCTAGAGACACAGGAGGGCAAGAGACCCAGTACTTC. This codes for CSARDTGGQETQYF.

This clonotype was picked up one time. The genes are TRBV12-3 or TRBV12-4 and TRBJ2-6; no reliable D call. The CDR3 contains 16 residues. V was pared by 7 bases and J by 0 bases, with 13 bases between. CDR3 loop: CASTLGIPSGANVLTF. The CDR3 DNA reads TGTGCCAGCACCCTTGGGATCCCCTCTGGGGCCAACGTCCTGACTTTC.

This sequence joins TRBV7-2 and TRBJ2-1; 7 nucleotides align to TRBD1. The V gene's germline CDR1 is SGHTA and CDR2 FQGNSA. This CDR3 contains 16 residues. V dropped 5 bases and J dropped 16; count of bases not matched to a gene: 23. CDR3 DNA sequence: TGTGCCAGCAGCAAACAAACAGGGGCCTCAGCCCCCGGCGGTTTCTTC. This codes for CASSKQTGASAPGGFF.

CDR3 residues: CSARGLPEGPIQETQYF. The CDR3 DNA is TGCAGTGCTAGAGGCCTCCCCGAGGGGCCAATCCAAGAGACCCAGTACTTC. The J gene is TRBJ2-5, the V gene TRBV20-1; D tentatively fits TRBD1 or TRBD2 (5 bases each). Germline lookup yields CDR1 DFQATT and CDR2 SNEGSKA (reference sequence). V lost 1 base, J lost 1 base, and 19 bases lay in between. CDR3 length equals 17 residues.

The chain carries TRBV20-1 and TRBJ2-7; weak D call: TRBD1 (5 bases). Germline-derived CDR1 and CDR2 are DFQATT and SNEGSKA (reference sequence). V was trimmed by 1 base and J by 2 bases, leaving 6 bases between them. The CDR3 length is 12 residues. CDR3 nucleotide sequence: TGCAGTGCTAGAGCCAGGGCCTACGAGCAGTACTTC. It translates to CSARARAYEQYF.

CDR3 nucleotides: TGCAGTGCTAGACGCGTCGAGGGGGTCTATGGCTACACCTTC. Translation gives CSARRVEGVYGYTF. J is TRBJ1-2 and V is TRBV20-1; D perhaps matches TRBD1 (6 bases). The CDR3 has 14 amino acids. With 2 bases removed from V and 4 bases from J, the gap between germline ends came to 14 bases. Germline V gives CDR1 DFQATT, CDR2 SNEGSKA (reference sequence).

This clonotype was counted a few times. This sequence joins TRBV10-3 and TRBJ1-1; D is perhaps TRBD1 (5 bases). Germline assignment: CDR1 ENHRY and CDR2 SYGVKD. This CDR3 region has 15 residues. Trimming took off 3 bases at V and 5 bases at J, with 16 bases between the two ends. The CDR3 nucleotides read TGTGCCATCAGTGACTTAAGGGGAGTGAGGACTGAAGCTTTCTTT. This gives the protein CAISDLRGVRTEAFF.

This sequence joins TRBV18 and TRBJ2-7, with a possible D match to TRBD1 (6 bases). Germline assignment: CDR1 KGHSH and CDR2 LQKENI. The CDR3 contains 14 residues. With 6 bases removed from V and 0 bases from J, the gap between germline ends came to 12 bases. The CDR3 spells CASSRTAGSYEQYF. The CDR3 DNA follows: TGTGCCAGCTCTAGGACAGCTGGCTCCTACGAGCAGTACTTC.

The CDR3 DNA reads as TGTGCCAGCAGCTCCTTAGGGACAGCTAACACCGGGGAGCTGTTTTTT. Translated: CASSSLGTANTGELFF. The chain employs TRBV7-9 and TRBJ2-2; 7 nucleotides align to TRBD1. The CDR3 contains 16 residues. V lost 4 bases and J lost 2; bases outside the gene matches: 7. In germline, CDR1 is SEHNR, CDR2 FQNEAQ (reference sequence).